This T cell receptor (beta chain) was sequenced for a study of blood T cell repertoires in COVID-19. Trimming pared 7 bases from V and 0 bases from J, leaving 11 bases between. In germline, CDR1 is SGHRS, CDR2 YFSETQ. The CDR3 extends over 14 amino acids. Measured with immunoSEQ multiplex PCR; TCRdb has only the in-frame clones, and not every one. The sample holds around 300,000 clones; roughly 88% are singletons and the top ten take 2.5% to 3%. This clonotype originated in a woman aged 25 to 39 with active or convalescent COVID-19. The source material was peripheral blood. The V gene is TRBV5-1, the J gene TRBJ1-3; D is unresolved. The CDR3 nucleotides are TGCGCCAGCCGCCCGGTGGTCTCTGGAAACACCATATATTTT. It yields the protein CASRPVVSGNTIYF.